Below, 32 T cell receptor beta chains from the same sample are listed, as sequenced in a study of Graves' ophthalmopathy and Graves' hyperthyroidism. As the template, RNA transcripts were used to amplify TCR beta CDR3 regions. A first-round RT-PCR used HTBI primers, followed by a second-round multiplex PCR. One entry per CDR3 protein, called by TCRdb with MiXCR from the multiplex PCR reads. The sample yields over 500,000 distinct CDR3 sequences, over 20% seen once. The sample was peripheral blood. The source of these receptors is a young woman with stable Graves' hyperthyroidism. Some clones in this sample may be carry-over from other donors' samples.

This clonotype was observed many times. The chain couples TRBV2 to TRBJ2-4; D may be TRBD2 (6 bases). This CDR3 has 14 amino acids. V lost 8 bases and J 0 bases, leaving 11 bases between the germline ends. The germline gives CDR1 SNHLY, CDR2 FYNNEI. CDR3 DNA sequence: TGTGCCAGCTCTCCGGGACTAGCCAAAAACATTCAGTACTTC. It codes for CASSPGLAKNIQYF.

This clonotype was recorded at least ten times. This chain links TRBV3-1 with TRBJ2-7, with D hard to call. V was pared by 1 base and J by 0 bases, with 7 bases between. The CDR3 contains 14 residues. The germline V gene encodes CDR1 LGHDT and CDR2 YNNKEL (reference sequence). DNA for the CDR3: TGTGCCAGCAGCCAAGGACCCAGCTCCTACGAGCAGTACTTC. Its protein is CASSQGPSSYEQYF.

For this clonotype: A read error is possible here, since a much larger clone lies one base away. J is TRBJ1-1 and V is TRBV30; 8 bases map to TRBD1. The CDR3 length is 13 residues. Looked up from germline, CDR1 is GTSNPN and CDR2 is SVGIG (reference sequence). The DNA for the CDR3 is TGTGCCTTTTCTCCGGACAGGGACACTGAAGCTTGCTTT. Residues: CAFSPDRDTEACF.

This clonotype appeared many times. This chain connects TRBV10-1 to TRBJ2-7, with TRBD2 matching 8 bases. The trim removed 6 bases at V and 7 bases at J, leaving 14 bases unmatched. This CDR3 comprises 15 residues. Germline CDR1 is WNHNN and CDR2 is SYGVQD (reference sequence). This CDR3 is CASSPLGAGDDEQYF. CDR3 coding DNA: TGCGCCAGCAGCCCATTAGGAGCGGGAGATGATGAGCAGTACTTC.

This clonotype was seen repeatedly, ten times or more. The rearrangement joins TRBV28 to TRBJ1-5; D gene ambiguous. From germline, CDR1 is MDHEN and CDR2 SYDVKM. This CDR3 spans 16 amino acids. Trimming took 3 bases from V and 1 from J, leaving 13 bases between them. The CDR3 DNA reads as TGTGCCAGCAGTTTTCGGAAAATAATAAGCAATCAGCCCCAGCATTTT. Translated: CASSFRKIISNQPQHF.

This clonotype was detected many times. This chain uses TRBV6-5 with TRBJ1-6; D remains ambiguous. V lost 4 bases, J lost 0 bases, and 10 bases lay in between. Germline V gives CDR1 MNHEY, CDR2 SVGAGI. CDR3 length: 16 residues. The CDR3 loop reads CASSFSRSSYNSPLHF. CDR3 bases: TGTGCCAGCAGTTTCAGCAGGAGCTCCTATAATTCACCCCTCCACTTT.

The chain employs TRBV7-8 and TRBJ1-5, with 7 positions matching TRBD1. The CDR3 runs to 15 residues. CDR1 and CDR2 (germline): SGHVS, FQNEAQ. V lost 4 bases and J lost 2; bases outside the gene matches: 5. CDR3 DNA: TGTGCCAGCAGCTATACAGGGGAGGGCAATCAGCCCCAGCATTTT. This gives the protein CASSYTGEGNQPQHF. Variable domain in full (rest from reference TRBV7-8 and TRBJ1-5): GAGVSQSPRYKVAKRGQDVALRCDPISGHVSLFWYQQALGQGPEFLTYFQNEAQLDKSGLPSDRFFAERPEGSVSTLKIQRTQQEDSAVYLCASSYTGEGNQPQHFGDGTRLSIL.

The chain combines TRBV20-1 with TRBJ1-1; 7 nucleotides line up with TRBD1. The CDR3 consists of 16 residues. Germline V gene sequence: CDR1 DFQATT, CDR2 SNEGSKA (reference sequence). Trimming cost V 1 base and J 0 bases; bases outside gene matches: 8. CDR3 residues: CSARGQGRPMNTEAFF. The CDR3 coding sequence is TGCAGTGCTAGAGGACAGGGAAGGCCGATGAACACTGAAGCTTTCTTT.

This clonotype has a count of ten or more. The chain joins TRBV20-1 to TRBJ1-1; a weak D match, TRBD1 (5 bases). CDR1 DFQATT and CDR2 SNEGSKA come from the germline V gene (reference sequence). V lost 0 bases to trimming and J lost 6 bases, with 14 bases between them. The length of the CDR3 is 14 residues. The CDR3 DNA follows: TGCAGTGCTAGAGACCGAACAGGATCCCCTGAAGCTTTCTTT. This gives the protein CSARDRTGSPEAFF.

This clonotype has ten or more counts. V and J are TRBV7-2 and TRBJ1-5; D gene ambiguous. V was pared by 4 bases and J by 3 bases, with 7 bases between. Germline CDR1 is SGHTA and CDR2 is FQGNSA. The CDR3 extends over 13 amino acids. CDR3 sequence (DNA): TGTGCCAGCAGCTCCTCATTCAATCAGCCCCAGCATTTT. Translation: CASSSSFNQPQHF.

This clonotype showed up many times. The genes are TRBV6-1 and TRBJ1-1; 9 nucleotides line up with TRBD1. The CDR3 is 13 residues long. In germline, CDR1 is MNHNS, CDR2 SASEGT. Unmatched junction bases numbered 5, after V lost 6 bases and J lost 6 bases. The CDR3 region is CASRLGQGPEAFF. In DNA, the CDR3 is TGTGCCAGCAGACTTGGACAGGGGCCTGAAGCTTTCTTT.

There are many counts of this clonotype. The CDR3 coding sequence is TGTGCCAGCAGCACGTCTACTCTGGGTCAGCCCCAGCATTTT. Translation: CASSTSTLGQPQHF. The chain is built from TRBV12-3 or TRBV12-4 and TRBJ1-5; D unclear. The V end was cut by 6 bases, the J end by 6 bases, with 15 bases between. This CDR3 comprises 14 residues.

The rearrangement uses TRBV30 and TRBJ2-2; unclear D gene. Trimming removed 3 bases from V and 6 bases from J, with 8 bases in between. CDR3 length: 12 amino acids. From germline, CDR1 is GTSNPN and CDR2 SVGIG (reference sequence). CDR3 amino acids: CAWRRKAGELFF. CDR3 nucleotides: TGTGCCTGGAGAAGGAAGGCCGGGGAGCTGTTTTTT.

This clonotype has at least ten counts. In DNA, the CDR3 is TGTGCCAGCAGTTACGTCGGATGGACAGAAGAGACCCAGTACTTC. Protein: CASSYVGWTEETQYF. V usage is TRBV6-2 or TRBV6-3 and J usage is TRBJ2-5; a weak D match, TRBD1 (6 bases). Between the trimmed V and J ends, which lost 2 bases and 3 bases, there was a span of 13 bases. This CDR3 is built from 15 residues. Germline V lookup: CDR1 MNHEY, CDR2 SVGEGT.

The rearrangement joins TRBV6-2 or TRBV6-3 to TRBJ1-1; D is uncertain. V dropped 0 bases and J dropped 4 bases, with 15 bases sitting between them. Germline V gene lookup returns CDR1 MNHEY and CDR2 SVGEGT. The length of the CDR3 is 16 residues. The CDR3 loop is CASSYSPGLRSTEAFF. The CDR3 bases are TGTGCCAGCAGTTACTCCCCCGGACTCAGGAGCACTGAAGCTTTCTTT.

In DNA, the CDR3 is TGTGCCAGCAGCATAGACAGGACGCAAGGGCGAGAGACCCAGTACTTC. It translates to CASSIDRTQGRETQYF. The V call is TRBV6-2 or TRBV6-3, the J call TRBJ2-5; tentative D call: TRBD1 (6 bases). The CDR3 consists of 16 residues. Germline lookup yields CDR1 MNHEY and CDR2 SVGEGT. Trimming stripped 6 bases from V and 4 bases from J, with 21 bases between.

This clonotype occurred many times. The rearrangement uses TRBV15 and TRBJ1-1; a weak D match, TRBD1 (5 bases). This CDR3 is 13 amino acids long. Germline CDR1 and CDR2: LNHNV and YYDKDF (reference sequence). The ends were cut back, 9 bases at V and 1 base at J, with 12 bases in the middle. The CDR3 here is CATEGPRNTEAFF. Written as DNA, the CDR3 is TGTGCCACAGAGGGACCCCGGAACACTGAAGCTTTCTTT.

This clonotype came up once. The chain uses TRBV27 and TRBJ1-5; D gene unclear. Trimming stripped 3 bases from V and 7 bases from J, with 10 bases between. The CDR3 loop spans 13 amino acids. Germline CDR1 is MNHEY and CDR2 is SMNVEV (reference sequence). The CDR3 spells CASSFDWEQPQHF. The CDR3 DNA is TGTGCCAGCAGTTTCGACTGGGAGCAGCCCCAGCATTTT.

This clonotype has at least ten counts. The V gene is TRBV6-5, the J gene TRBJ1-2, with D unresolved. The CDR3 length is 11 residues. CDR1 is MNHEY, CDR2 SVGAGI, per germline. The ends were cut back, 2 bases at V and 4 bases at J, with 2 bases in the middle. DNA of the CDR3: TGTGCCAGCAGTTACGGCTATGGCTACACCTTC. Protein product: CASSYGYGYTF.

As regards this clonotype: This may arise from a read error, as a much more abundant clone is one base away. In DNA form, the CDR3 reads TGCAGTGCTAGGAACAGGGGGCTTACTGGCTACACCTTC. Translated: CSARNRGLTGYTF. The J gene is TRBJ1-2, the V gene TRBV20-1; 9 bases line up with TRBD1. J was trimmed by 7 bases and V by 3 bases; bases with no gene match: 6. The CDR3 is made up of 13 amino acids. Germline values: CDR1 DFQATT, CDR2 SNEGSKA (reference sequence).

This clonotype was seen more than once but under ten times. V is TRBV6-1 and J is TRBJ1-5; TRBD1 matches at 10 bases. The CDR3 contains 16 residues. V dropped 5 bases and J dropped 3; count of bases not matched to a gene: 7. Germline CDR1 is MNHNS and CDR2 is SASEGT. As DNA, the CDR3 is TGTGCCAGCAGTCCTACCGGGACAGGGGTCAATCAGCCCCAGCATTTT. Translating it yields CASSPTGTGVNQPQHF.

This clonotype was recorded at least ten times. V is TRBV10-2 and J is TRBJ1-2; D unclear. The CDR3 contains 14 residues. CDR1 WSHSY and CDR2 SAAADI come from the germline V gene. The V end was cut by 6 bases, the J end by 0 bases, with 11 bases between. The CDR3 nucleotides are TGCGCCAGCAGGGCAGAGGGCCCTAACTATGGCTACACCTTC. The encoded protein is CASRAEGPNYGYTF.

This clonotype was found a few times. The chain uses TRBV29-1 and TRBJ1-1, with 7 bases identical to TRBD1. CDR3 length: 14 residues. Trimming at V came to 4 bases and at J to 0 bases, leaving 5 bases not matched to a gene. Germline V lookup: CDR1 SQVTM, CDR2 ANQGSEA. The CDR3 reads CSVGRGQMNTEAFF. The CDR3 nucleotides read TGCAGCGTTGGAAGGGGGCAAATGAACACTGAAGCTTTCTTT.

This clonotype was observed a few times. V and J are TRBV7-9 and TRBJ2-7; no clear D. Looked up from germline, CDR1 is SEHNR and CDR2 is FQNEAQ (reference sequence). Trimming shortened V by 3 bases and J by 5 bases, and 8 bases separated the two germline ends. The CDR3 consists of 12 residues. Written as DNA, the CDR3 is TGTGCCAGCAGCTTTAATCACAACGAGCAGTACTTC. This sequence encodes CASSFNHNEQYF.

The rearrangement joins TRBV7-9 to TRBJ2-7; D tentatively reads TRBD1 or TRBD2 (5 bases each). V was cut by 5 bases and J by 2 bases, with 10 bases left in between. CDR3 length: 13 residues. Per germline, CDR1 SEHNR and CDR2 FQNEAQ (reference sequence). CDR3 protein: CASSDWGTYEQYF. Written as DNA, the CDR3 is TGTGCCAGCAGCGACTGGGGGACCTACGAGCAGTACTTC.

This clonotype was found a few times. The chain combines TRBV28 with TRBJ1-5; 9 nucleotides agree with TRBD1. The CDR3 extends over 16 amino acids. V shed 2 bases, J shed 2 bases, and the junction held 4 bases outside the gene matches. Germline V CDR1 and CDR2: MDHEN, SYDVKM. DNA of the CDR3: TGTGCCAGCAGTTTAGGGACAGGGCAGGGCAATCAGCCCCAGCATTTT. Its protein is CASSLGTGQGNQPQHF. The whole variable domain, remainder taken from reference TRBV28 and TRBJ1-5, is DVKVTQSSRYLVKRTGEKVFLECVQDMDHENMFWYRQDPGLGLRLIYFSYDVKMKEKGDIPEGYSVSREKKERFSLILESASTNQTSMYLCASSLGTGQGNQPQHFGDGTRLSIL.

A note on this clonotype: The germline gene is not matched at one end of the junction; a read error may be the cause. CDR3 nucleotide sequence: TGTGCCAGCAGTTTCCTGGGAGAGCTGTACTTC. Its protein is CASSFLGELYF. The V and J genes are TRBV6-5 and TRBJ2-7; maybe TRBD2 (5 bases). CDR1 and CDR2 (germline): MNHEY, SVGAGI. The CDR3 spans 11 residues.

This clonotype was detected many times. CDR3 sequence (DNA): TGCAGCGTTGAGGGGGCCTCCTACGAGCAGTACTTC. It specifies CSVEGASYEQYF. V is TRBV29-1 and J is TRBJ2-7; D might be TRBD1 (6 bases). Trimming left V 3 bases short and J 0 bases short, with 6 bases between. Looked up from germline, CDR1 is SQVTM and CDR2 is ANQGSEA. CDR3 length equals 12 residues.

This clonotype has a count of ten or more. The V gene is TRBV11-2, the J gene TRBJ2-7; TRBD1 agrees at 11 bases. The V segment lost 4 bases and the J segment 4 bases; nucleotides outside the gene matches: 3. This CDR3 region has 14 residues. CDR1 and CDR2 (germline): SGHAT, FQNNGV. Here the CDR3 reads CASSSWDRGYEQYF. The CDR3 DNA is TGTGCCAGCAGCTCATGGGACAGGGGGTACGAGCAGTACTTC.

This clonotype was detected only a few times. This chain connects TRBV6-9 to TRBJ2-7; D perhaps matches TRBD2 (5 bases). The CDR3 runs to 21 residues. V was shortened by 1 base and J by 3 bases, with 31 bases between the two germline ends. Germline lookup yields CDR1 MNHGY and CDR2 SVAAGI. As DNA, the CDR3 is TGTGCCAGCAGTTATTACCTAGGGTGGCGAGGAGGCACCCAAGCTTACTACGAGCAGTACTTC. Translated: CASSYYLGWRGGTQAYYEQYF.

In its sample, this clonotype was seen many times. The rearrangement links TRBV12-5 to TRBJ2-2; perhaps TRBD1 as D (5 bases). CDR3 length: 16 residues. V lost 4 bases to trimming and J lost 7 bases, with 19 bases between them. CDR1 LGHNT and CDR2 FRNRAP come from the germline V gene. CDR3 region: CASGYFGVGQVGELFF. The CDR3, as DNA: TGTGCTAGTGGTTATTTCGGTGTGGGGCAAGTCGGGGAGCTGTTTTTT.

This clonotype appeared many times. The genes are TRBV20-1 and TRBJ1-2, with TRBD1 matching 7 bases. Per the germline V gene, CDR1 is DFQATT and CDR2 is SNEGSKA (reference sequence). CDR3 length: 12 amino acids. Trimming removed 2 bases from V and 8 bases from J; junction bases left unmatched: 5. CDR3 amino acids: CSARLDREGYTF. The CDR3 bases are TGCAGTGCTAGATTAGACAGGGAGGGCTACACCTTC.